The source of this T cell receptor beta chain is a study of CD8+ T cells in alopecia areata. The overall study: A 6-month off-drug phase came after tofacitinib, which had lasted 6 to 18 months. Points from the study as a whole: Higher clonality was seen in lesional scalp than in normal scalp, especially in alopecia totalis/universalis.

As to this clone: Antigen unknown.

V lost 5 bases and J lost 4, with 18 bases in between. In germline, CDR1 is SEHNR, CDR2 FQNEAQ (reference sequence). There are 16 residues in the CDR3. Extraction of RNA preceded its reverse transcription into cDNA, which served as the sequencing template. Using immunoSEQ multiplex PCR, the repertoire was profiled, and TCRdb retains in-frame clones only, with some absent. The sample lists 45,000 to 70,000 clones, about 96% occurring once. The J gene is TRBJ1-5, the V gene TRBV7-9; D is ambiguous. The receptor comes from a human donor with alopecia areata. The sample was CD8+ T cells sorted from blood, taken at week 0. The CDR3 is CASSTPDGEGNQPQHF. The CDR3 nucleotides are TGTGCCAGCAGCACTCCCGATGGGGAAGGGAATCAGCCCCAGCATTTT. Full variable domain (remainder filled in from reference TRBV7-9 and TRBJ1-5): DTGVSQNPRHKITKRGQNVTFRCDPISEHNRLYWYRQTLGQGPEFLTYFQNEAQLEKSRLLSDRFSAERPKGSFSTLEIQRTEQGDSAMYLCASSTPDGEGNQPQHFGDGTRLSIL.